These T cell receptor beta chains were read from a single sample in a study of T cell responses to AZD1222 COVID-19 vaccine. Generated by immunoSEQ multiplex PCR, the TCRdb table keeps only in-frame clones and is missing some. Of over 95,000 clones listed, roughly 86% were seen once; the top ten hold around a sixth. The source was peripheral blood, collected 28 days after the second AZD1222 dose. The receptors shown here come from an adult who received the AZD1222 COVID-19 vaccine. The CDR3 runs from the conserved cysteine through the conserved F or W. A D gene is named only where the DNA matches it firmly. Size tells how often a clone was seen (once, few, many) or the class of an expanded clone, and some rows leave it out.

>15|TRBV24-1|TRBJ2-1|TRBD2|once
CATRTSGDSYNEQFF
TGTGCCACCAGGACTAGCGGGGATTCCTACAATGAGCAGTTCTTC
>14|TRBV25-1|TRBJ2-7|NA|NA
CASSGGEYSWEQYF
TGTGCCAGCAGTGGGGGGGAGTATAGTTGGGAGCAGTACTTC
>14|TRBV10-3|TRBJ1-3|NA|NA
CAIRSDHSGNTIYF
TGTGCCATCAGGTCAGATCACTCTGGAAACACCATATATTTT
>14|TRBV5-4|TRBJ1-2|NA|NA
CASSLVGGAYGYTF
TGTGCCAGCAGCTTGGTCGGGGGAGCCTATGGCTACACCTTC
>15|TRBV7-9|TRBJ2-1|NA|NA
CASSLGQVWDNEQFF
TGTGCCAGCAGCTTAGGGCAAGTCTGGGACAATGAGCAGTTCTTC
>19|TRBV9|TRBJ2-2|TRBD2|NA
CASSDMGLAGEGRTGELFF
TGTGCCAGCAGCGACATGGGACTAGCGGGAGAGGGTCGGACCGGGGAGCTGTTTTTT
>14|TRBV11-2|TRBJ1-2|NA|NA
CASSLDRVNYGYTF
TGTGCCAGCAGCTTAGATAGGGTGAACTATGGCTACACCTTC
>15|TRBV7-6|TRBJ2-1|TRBD2|NA
CASSFLGRERYEQFF
TGTGCCAGCAGCTTCCTAGGGCGGGAGAGGTATGAGCAGTTCTTC
>16|TRBV5-1|TRBJ2-3|NA|NA
CASSFNPPGATDTQYF
TGCGCCAGCAGCTTCAATCCCCCAGGGGCGACAGATACGCAGTATTTT
>17|TRBV30|TRBJ2-2|NA|few
CAWRRAMATTRTGELFF
TGTGCCTGGAGACGGGCAATGGCGACTACGAGAACCGGGGAGCTGTTTTTT
>13|TRBV29-1|TRBJ1-1|NA|NA
CSVWKTANTEAFF
TGCAGCGTTTGGAAAACAGCCAACACTGAAGCTTTCTTT
>14|TRBV9|TRBJ1-1|NA|NA
CASSVTGSSPEAFF
TGTGCCAGCAGCGTTACAGGGTCTTCCCCTGAAGCTTTCTTT
>17|TRBV19|TRBJ2-2|TRBD1|NA
CASSIDRTGGVTGELFF
TGTGCCAGTAGTATCGACCGGACAGGGGGCGTCACCGGGGAGCTGTTTTTT
>15|TRBV9|TRBJ1-1|NA|NA
CASSVGGGANTEAFF
TGTGCCAGCAGCGTAGGAGGGGGTGCGAACACTGAAGCTTTCTTT
>14|TRBV28|TRBJ2-7|NA|once
CASSLEGRGDEQYF
TGTGCCAGCAGTTTAGAAGGGAGAGGGGACGAGCAGTACTTC
>13|TRBV12-5|TRBJ2-5|NA|once
CASGLGTVETQYF
TGTGCTAGTGGCCTTGGTACGGTGGAGACCCAGTACTTC
>15|TRBV7-9|TRBJ2-7|NA|few
CASSFHRAGPYEQYF
TGTGCCAGCAGCTTTCACAGGGCCGGTCCATACGAGCAGTACTTC
>15|TRBV5-1|TRBJ1-4|TRBD1|NA
CASSLGGQTNEKLFF
TGCGCCAGCAGCTTGGGGGGACAGACTAATGAAAAACTGTTTTTT
>14|TRBV27|TRBJ2-1|NA|NA
CASSLADSYNEQFF
TGTGCCAGCAGTTTAGCGGACTCCTACAATGAGCAGTTCTTC
>16|TRBV9|TRBJ2-1|TRBD2|NA
CASSDPGGTPYNEQFF
TGTGCCAGCAGCGACCCCGGGGGGACTCCCTACAATGAGCAGTTCTTC
>16|TRBV5-5|TRBJ1-6|NA|NA
CASSHPGRDYNSPLHF
TGTGCCAGCAGCCACCCAGGGAGGGACTATAATTCACCCCTCCACTTT
>14|TRBV3-1/TRBV3-2|TRBJ2-7|NA|NA
CASTQGYSSYEQYF
TGTGCCAGCACCCAGGGGTACAGCTCCTACGAGCAGTACTTC
>15|TRBV12-5|TRBJ2-6|NA|NA
CASGLGSPGANVLTF
TGTGCTAGTGGTTTGGGATCCCCTGGGGCCAACGTCCTGACTTTC
>14|TRBV3-1/TRBV3-2|TRBJ1-6|NA|NA
CASSYGALSSPLHF
TGTGCCAGCAGCTATGGTGCTCTGAGTTCACCCCTCCACTTT
>12|TRBV30|TRBJ1-2|NA|NA
CAWSDLGGGYTF
TGTGCCTGGAGTGACCTCGGAGGCGGCTACACCTTC
>15|TRBV10-3|TRBJ1-1|TRBD1|NA
CAISADRGRGTEAFF
TGTGCCATCAGTGCCGACAGGGGAAGAGGCACTGAAGCTTTCTTT
>14|TRBV14|TRBJ2-7|NA|NA
CASSPTDYSYEQYF
TGTGCCAGCAGCCCGACAGACTACTCCTACGAGCAGTACTTC
>14|TRBV19|TRBJ1-1|NA|NA
CASSIGRGYTEAFF
TGTGCCAGTAGTATAGGTCGGGGATACACTGAAGCTTTCTTT
>15|TRBV7-9|TRBJ2-1|NA|NA
CASRSWAKGYNEQFF
TGTGCCAGCAGAAGCTGGGCTAAAGGATACAATGAGCAGTTCTTC
>16|TRBV9|TRBJ1-3|TRBD1|NA
CASSVGRGTTPDTIYF
TGTGCCAGCAGCGTAGGCAGGGGGACAACACCAGACACCATATATTTT
>14|TRBV5-4|TRBJ2-3|NA|NA
CASRMVGPVDTQYF
TGTGCCAGCAGGATGGTGGGACCGGTGGATACGCAGTATTTT
>12|TRBV12-3/TRBV12-4|TRBJ1-2|TRBD1|once
CASSPQGYGYTF
TGTGCCAGCAGTCCACAGGGGTACGGCTACACCTTC
>14|TRBV6-1|TRBJ2-4|NA|NA
CASSEMVAKNIQYF
TGTGCCAGCAGTGAAATGGTAGCCAAAAACATTCAGTACTTC
>19|TRBV4-1|TRBJ2-1|TRBD2|NA
CASSLTYTGTSGSYNEQFF
TGCGCCAGCAGCCTAACCTACACCGGGACTAGCGGCTCCTACAATGAGCAGTTCTTC
>15|TRBV28|TRBJ1-5|NA|NA
CASSSRAGFSQPQHF
TGTGCCAGCAGTTCGAGGGCAGGGTTCAGTCAGCCCCAGCATTTT
>14|TRBV29-1|TRBJ2-3|TRBD2|NA
CSVDSGRYTDTQYF
TGCAGCGTTGATAGCGGGAGATACACAGATACGCAGTATTTT
>13|TRBV12-3/TRBV12-4|TRBJ2-1|TRBD1|NA
CASSLTGGWEQFF
TGTGCCAGCAGTTTGACAGGGGGCTGGGAGCAGTTCTTC
>13|TRBV18|TRBJ2-5|NA|NA
CASSRATQETQYF
TGTGCCAGCTCACGAGCGACCCAAGAGACCCAGTACTTC
>10|TRBV29-1|TRBJ2-1|NA|NA
CSVGANEQFF
TGCAGCGTCGGGGCCAATGAGCAGTTCTTC
>14|TRBV11-3|TRBJ2-3|NA|NA
CASSPGSVGDTQYF
TGTGCCAGCAGCCCTGGTTCCGTGGGGGATACGCAGTATTTT
>14|TRBV5-1|TRBJ1-2|TRBD1|NA
CASSLQGGGYGYTF
TGCGCCAGCAGCTTGCAGGGGGGGGGCTATGGCTACACCTTC
>13|TRBV3-1/TRBV3-2|TRBJ1-1|NA|NA
CASSREGLSEAFF
TGTGCCAGCAGCCGGGAGGGACTATCTGAAGCTTTCTTT